This T cell receptor (beta chain) was captured by sequencing in a study of identical twins. General study findings and limits: There is a chance that invariant MAIT and iNKT cells partially muddied zero-insertion analyses.

Each CDR3 protein gets one entry after TCRdb re-called the 5' RACE reads with MiXCR. This table has approximately 500,000 distinct CDR3 sequences, 20% to 25% appearing once. Germline CDR1 reads SGHTA; CDR2 reads FQGNSA. The V and J ends lost 1 base and 6 bases, in that order; junction bases with no gene match: 4. The CDR3 length is 14 residues. On this clonotype itself: Its antigen remains unidentified.

The data were also submitted as part of a second study, on T cells expressing NK-cell markers. That source notes: Sorted T-cell subsets CD3+CD56+NKG2C+, CD3+CD56+NKG2C- and CD3+CD56-NKG2C+ were TCR beta-sequenced. The authors applied an anti-gamma-delta TCR antibody in several experiments, and it restricted sorting to alpha-beta TCR T cells.

The TCR comes from a woman aged 18-29 years in good health. The sequenced sample was CD4+ T cells sorted from blood. The chain uses TRBV7-2 and TRBJ1-1; TRBD1 matches 8 bases. The CDR3 reads CASSLVSTGAEAFF. Written as DNA, the CDR3 is TGTGCCAGCAGCTTAGTCTCGACAGGGGCTGAAGCTTTCTTT. The full variable domain, completed using reference TRBV7-2 and TRBJ1-1, is GAGVSQSPSNKVTEKGKDVELRCDPISGHTALYWYRQSLGQGLEFLIYFQGNSAPDKSGLPSDRFSAERTGGSVSTLTIQRTQQEDSAVYLCASSLVSTGAEAFFGQGTRLTVV.